This T cell receptor (beta chain) was documented in a study of cytomegalovirus exposure and HLA in healthy donors. V lost 1 base to trimming and J lost 0 bases, with 2 bases between them. The CDR3 has 14 amino acids. Germline values: CDR1 SGHDT, CDR2 YYEEEE. Amplification used 60 Vbeta primers and 13 Jbeta primers. Data came from immunoSEQ multiplex PCR; TCRdb stores just in-frame clones and leaves some out. The sample lists about 200,000 clones; around three quarters were seen once. A word on this clone: Its antigen is as yet unknown.

Whole-study findings and limits: CMV serostatus alone was available as immune exposure information. When analyzed later, a missense DCLRE1C variant was found to be linked to TCR beta V- and J-gene trimming.

The sequencing input was PBMCs. This TCR derives from a woman aged 25 to 39 in good health and CMV-seronegative. The rearrangement joins TRBV5-6 to TRBJ2-6, with D unclear. As DNA, the CDR3 is TGTGCCAGCAGCTTGTACTCTGGGGCCAACGTCCTGACTTTC. As protein: CASSLYSGANVLTF.